The 32 T cell receptor beta chains listed next were all sequenced from one sample in a study of technical replicates of blood from a handful of donors. Profiled with immunoSEQ multiplex PCR; TCRdb holds only in-frame clones, not every one. The sample consists of tens of thousands of clones, roughly 96% of them appearing once. Sample: T cells isolated from PBMCs. The receptors were sampled from a human donor in good health.

The rearrangement uses TRBV7-3 and TRBJ2-3, with a weak D call TRBD1 (6 bases). CDR1 is SGHTA, CDR2 FQGTGA, per germline. This CDR3 region has 15 residues. V lost 2 bases, J lost 4 bases, and 13 bases lay in between. The CDR3 nucleotides are TGTGCCAGCAGCTTAGCAGGGGCGGGCGCAGATACGCAGTATTTT. This encodes CASSLAGAGADTQYF.

The rearrangement joins TRBV9 to TRBJ1-2; D is ambiguous. V was clipped by 0 bases and J by 6 bases, with 6 bases between them. The V gene's germline CDR1 is SGDLS and CDR2 YYNGEE. CDR3 length equals 12 residues. This CDR3 is CASSVDSDGYTF. CDR3 bases: TGTGCCAGCAGCGTAGATAGTGATGGCTACACCTTC.

The V and J genes are TRBV27 and TRBJ2-7; 9 bases match TRBD1. Germline lookup yields CDR1 MNHEY and CDR2 SMNVEV (reference sequence). Germline trimming cut 5 bases from V and 1 base from J; bases unmatched to any gene: 12. This CDR3 is 17 amino acids long. The CDR3 spells CASSPGGGDRASYEQYF. In DNA, the CDR3 is TGTGCCAGCAGTCCCGGCGGAGGGGACAGGGCATCCTACGAGCAGTACTTC.

The V gene is TRBV9, the J gene TRBJ2-7; D perhaps matches TRBD2 (5 bases). Trimming left V 2 bases short and J 7 bases short, with 16 bases between. The CDR3 consists of 14 residues. The V gene's germline CDR1 is SGDLS and CDR2 YYNGEE. The CDR3: CASSVSWEYREQYF. The CDR3 DNA sequence: TGTGCCAGCAGCGTTAGTTGGGAGTATAGGGAGCAGTACTTC.

The V gene is TRBV2, the J gene TRBJ2-7; D is unresolved. The germline V gene encodes CDR1 SNHLY and CDR2 FYNNEI. The CDR3 is 15 amino acids. V was trimmed by 3 bases and J by 4 bases, leaving 16 bases between them. CDR3 in amino acids: CASSDLYRTIYEQYF. The DNA of the CDR3 is TGTGCCAGCAGTGACCTTTATAGAACTATTTACGAGCAGTACTTC.

The rearrangement uses TRBV28 and TRBJ2-7; no firm D call. CDR3 length equals 16 residues. Germline lookup yields CDR1 MDHEN and CDR2 SYDVKM. Trimming took off 5 bases at V and 8 bases at J, with 25 bases between the two ends. CDR3 in DNA: TGTGCCAGCAGTCCTTTCGGCCCAAATTCAAATAGCAAGCAGTACTTC. This gives the protein CASSPFGPNSNSKQYF.

J is TRBJ1-1 and V is TRBV6-5; TRBD1 aligns across 9 bases. The ends lost 6 bases at V and 11 bases at J; junction bases unmatched: 13. This CDR3 region has 14 residues. The germline V gene encodes CDR1 MNHEY and CDR2 SVGAGI. The CDR3 bases are TGTGCCAGCAGCGGGCCGGACAGGGGCCGAGAGGCTTTCTTT. Translating it yields CASSGPDRGREAFF.

This sequence joins TRBV19 and TRBJ2-7; D is unclear. CDR1 is LNHDA, CDR2 SQIVND, per germline (reference sequence). V dropped 3 bases and J dropped 0 bases, with 15 bases sitting between them. The CDR3 length is 16 residues. The CDR3: CASSILLAGSSYEQYF. Here the CDR3 DNA reads TGTGCCAGTAGTATCCTCCTCGCAGGCAGCTCCTACGAGCAGTACTTC. Based on the CDR3 plus reference TRBV19 and TRBJ2-7, the full variable domain is DGGITQSPKYLFRKEGQNVTLSCEQNLNHDAMYWYRQDPGQGLRLIYYSQIVNDFQKGDIAEGYSVSREKKESFPLTVTSAQKNPTAFYLCASSILLAGSSYEQYFGPGTRLTVT.

This clone was seen just once. The gene calls are TRBV27 and TRBJ2-1; possibly TRBD2 for D (6 bases). Germline loops: CDR1 MNHEY, CDR2 SMNVEV (reference sequence). The CDR3 consists of 16 residues. Trimming cost V 2 bases and J 6 bases, with 17 bases left between them. In nucleotides, the CDR3 is TGTGCCAGCAGTTTACCTCCCCGGGAGTGGGGCAATGAGCAGTTCTTC. Translated, it gives CASSLPPREWGNEQFF.

J is TRBJ1-5 and V is TRBV7-8; D unclear. This CDR3 has 15 residues. V was clipped by 4 bases and J by 1 base, with 11 bases between them. Germline loops: CDR1 SGHVS, CDR2 FQNEAQ. The CDR3 protein is CASSWVGGSNQPQHF. The CDR3, as DNA: TGTGCCAGCAGCTGGGTCGGAGGGAGCAATCAGCCCCAGCATTTT.

The V and J genes are TRBV7-2 and TRBJ1-2; perhaps TRBD1 as D (5 bases). Trimming took off 3 bases at V and 6 bases at J, with 11 bases between the two ends. The length of the CDR3 is 13 residues. From germline, CDR1 is SGHTA and CDR2 FQGNSA. The CDR3 DNA reads as TGTGCCAGCAGCTTCCAGGGCGAGCATGGCTACACCTTC. Translating gives CASSFQGEHGYTF.

This chain links TRBV27 with TRBJ1-5; 8 bases fit TRBD1. From germline, CDR1 is MNHEY and CDR2 SMNVEV (reference sequence). CDR3 size: 15 residues. J was trimmed by 4 bases and V by 2 bases; bases with no gene match: 4. CDR3 coding DNA: TGTGCCAGCAGTTTAGGGACAGGCCTAAATCAGCCCCAGCATTTT. Translation: CASSLGTGLNQPQHF.

The chain uses TRBV6-1 and TRBJ2-5, with D unclear. Trimming removed 4 bases from V and 6 bases from J, with 9 bases in between. This CDR3 has 12 residues. CDR1 and CDR2 from the germline V gene are MNHNS and SASEGT. The CDR3: CASSVARQTQYF. CDR3 DNA: TGTGCCAGCAGTGTGGCGAGGCAGACCCAGTACTTC.

This clone was seen a single time. This chain joins TRBV9 and TRBJ1-5; D may be TRBD1 (5 bases). CDR3 size: 14 residues. Deletions cut 0 bases from V and 5 bases from J, with 9 bases between. The V gene's germline CDR1 is SGDLS and CDR2 YYNGEE. The CDR3 loop reads CASSVGGGYQPQHF. CDR3 sequence (DNA): TGTGCCAGCAGCGTAGGGGGGGGGTATCAGCCCCAGCATTTT.

Only one count was recorded for this clone. DNA of the CDR3: TGCGCCAGCAGCTTGGACAGAACCTATGGCTACACCTTC. This codes for CASSLDRTYGYTF. The chain has TRBV5-1 and TRBJ1-2, with D unclear. The length of the CDR3 is 13 residues. The V gene's germline CDR1 is SGHRS and CDR2 YFSETQ. Trimming left V 0 bases short and J 4 bases short, with 7 bases between.

The gene calls are TRBV6-5 and TRBJ2-1; 10 bases fit TRBD2. This CDR3 region has 16 residues. Unmatched junction bases numbered 7, after V lost 0 bases and J lost 8 bases. The germline CDR1 and CDR2 sequences are MNHEY and SVGAGI. The CDR3 nucleotides are TGTGCCAGCAGTTACTCACCTAGCGGGAGATTAGATGAGCAGTTCTTC. It is translated as CASSYSPSGRLDEQFF.

The chain carries TRBV7-8 and TRBJ1-2; D is unclear. Between the trimmed V and J ends, which lost 3 bases and 3 bases, there was a span of 11 bases. The CDR3 sequence is 14 residues long. Germline-derived CDR1 and CDR2 are SGHVS and FQNEAQ. In nucleotides, the CDR3 is TGTGCCAGCAGCTTCTCCCCGGCGGACTATGGCTACACCTTC. Its translation: CASSFSPADYGYTF. Full variable domain (remainder filled in from reference TRBV7-8 and TRBJ1-2): GAGVSQSPRYKVAKRGQDVALRCDPISGHVSLFWYQQALGQGPEFLTYFQNEAQLDKSGLPSDRFFAERPEGSVSTLKIQRTQQEDSAVYLCASSFSPADYGYTFGSGTRLTVV.

V is TRBV27 and J is TRBJ1-1; the D gene is possibly TRBD1 (5 bases). The germline V gene encodes CDR1 MNHEY and CDR2 SMNVEV (reference sequence). V lost 3 bases and J 5 bases, leaving 16 bases between the germline ends. This CDR3 is 15 amino acids long. CDR3 coding DNA: TGTGCCAGCAGTTTTGGGGAAGGGGTAAAAACTGAAGCTTTCTTT. It yields the protein CASSFGEGVKTEAFF.

V gene TRBV28 combines with J gene TRBJ1-5; D not certain. Germline V lookup: CDR1 MDHEN, CDR2 SYDVKM. The CDR3 extends over 14 amino acids. V was shortened by 3 bases and J by 4 bases, with 10 bases between the two germline ends. The CDR3 protein is CASSLERENQPQHF. Written as DNA, the CDR3 is TGTGCCAGCAGTTTGGAGCGGGAAAATCAGCCCCAGCATTTT. Drawing the rest from reference TRBV28 and TRBJ1-5, the complete variable domain is DVKVTQSSRYLVKRTGEKVFLECVQDMDHENMFWYRQDPGLGLRLIYFSYDVKMKEKGDIPEGYSVSREKKERFSLILESASTNQTSMYLCASSLERENQPQHFGDGTRLSIL.

The chain carries TRBV29-1 and TRBJ2-1; 12 nucleotides agree with TRBD2. The CDR3 is 17 residues long. J lost 8 bases, V lost 6 bases, and 17 bases had no gene match. Looked up from germline, CDR1 is SQVTM and CDR2 is ANQGSEA. CDR3 DNA: TGCAGCGTCCCACACCAAGGGCTAGCGGGAGGGCCCTATGAGCAGTTCTTC. Translated: CSVPHQGLAGGPYEQFF.

This chain uses TRBV2 with TRBJ1-2, with TRBD1 matching 7 bases. Per the germline V gene, CDR1 is SNHLY and CDR2 is FYNNEI. The V gene end was trimmed by 5 bases and the J gene end by 6 bases; junction bases not matched to a gene: 9. This CDR3 is built from 14 residues. In DNA, the CDR3 is TGTGCCAGCAGTAGTCAGGGGGGCCTCCATGGCTACACCTTC. Translating gives CASSSQGGLHGYTF.

V and J are TRBV28 and TRBJ2-7, with TRBD2 as a possible D gene (6 bases). The CDR3 sequence is 13 residues long. The V end lost 4 bases, the J end lost 4 bases, and 11 bases lay between the germline ends. Per the germline V gene, CDR1 is MDHEN and CDR2 is SYDVKM. Here the CDR3 reads CASSWGLSYEQYF. The CDR3 nucleotides are TGTGCCAGCAGTTGGGGACTCTCGTACGAGCAGTACTTC.

This clone was counted once. The junction departs from germline at one end; a sequencing error may be responsible. V gene TRBV7-7 combines with J gene TRBJ2-2; 8 bases are a match to TRBD1. Germline CDR1 and CDR2: SSHAT and FNYEAQ (reference sequence). CDR3 length equals 14 residues. CDR3 DNA: TGTGCTAGCAGCTTGGACAGGGACCCCGGGGAGCTGTTTTTT. Its protein is CASSLDRDPGELFF.

V usage is TRBV5-1 and J usage is TRBJ2-2; TRBD2 aligns across 10 bases. CDR3 length: 15 amino acids. J gave up 4 bases and V 7 bases, and 7 bases lay outside the gene matches. Germline V CDR1 and CDR2: SGHRS, YFSETQ. The CDR3 is CASGASGSGTGELFF. The CDR3 bases are TGCGCCAGCGGGGCTAGCGGGAGTGGCACCGGGGAGCTGTTTTTT.

The J gene is TRBJ1-1, the V gene TRBV19; D unclear. Trimming stripped 6 bases from V and 3 bases from J, with 17 bases between. Germline loops: CDR1 LNHDA, CDR2 SQIVND (reference sequence). This CDR3 is 15 amino acids long. CDR3 region: CASSLPLARDTEAFF. CDR3 sequence (DNA): TGTGCCAGTAGCCTCCCTCTAGCTAGGGACACTGAAGCTTTCTTT. The variable domain in full, with the rest retrieved from reference TRBV19 and TRBJ1-1, is DGGITQSPKYLFRKEGQNVTLSCEQNLNHDAMYWYRQDPGQGLRLIYYSQIVNDFQKGDIAEGYSVSREKKESFPLTVTSAQKNPTAFYLCASSLPLARDTEAFFGQGTRLTVV.

The genes are TRBV2 and TRBJ2-2; a possible D gene is TRBD1 (5 bases). Germline V lookup: CDR1 SNHLY, CDR2 FYNNEI. Trimming cost V 8 bases and J 6 bases, with 16 bases left between them. The CDR3 is 14 residues long. CDR3 sequence (DNA): TGTGCCAGCTCAGGCAGGGTGATCGCCGGGGAGCTGTTTTTT. This gives the protein CASSGRVIAGELFF. Drawing the rest from reference TRBV2 and TRBJ2-2, the complete variable domain is EPEVTQTPSHQVTQMGQEVILRCVPISNHLYFYWYRQILGQKVEFLVSFYNNEISEKSEIFDDQFSVERPDGSNFTLKIRSTKLEDSAMYFCASSGRVIAGELFFGEGSRLTVL.

This sequence joins TRBV9 and TRBJ1-1; 9 nucleotides align to TRBD1. Losses at the gene ends were 3 bases for V and 11 bases for J; bases not matched to a gene: 5. The CDR3 spans 12 residues. The germline V gene encodes CDR1 SGDLS and CDR2 YYNGEE. The CDR3 coding sequence is TGTGCCAGCAGCGGACCGGGACAGGGCGCTTTCTTT. Protein sequence: CASSGPGQGAFF.

The chain recombines TRBV2 with TRBJ2-1, with 12 positions matching TRBD2. Germline V gene sequence: CDR1 SNHLY, CDR2 FYNNEI. The V and J ends lost 8 bases and 3 bases, in that order; junction bases with no gene match: 17. The CDR3 sequence is 19 residues long. The CDR3 nucleotides are TGTGCCAGCGGGGGGGCGGGGCTAGCGGGAGGGGGCCTCTACAATGAGCAGTTCTTC. Protein sequence: CASGGAGLAGGGLYNEQFF.

The CDR3 DNA reads as TGTGCCAGCAGTCCCCTCGACAAGACAGACCGTAATGAAAAACTGTTTTTT. Residues: CASSPLDKTDRNEKLFF. V is TRBV28 and J is TRBJ1-4, with TRBD1 as a possible D gene (5 bases). V dropped 5 bases and J dropped 4 bases, with 20 bases sitting between them. The CDR3 extends over 17 amino acids. Per the germline V gene, CDR1 is MDHEN and CDR2 is SYDVKM.

This sequence joins TRBV7-2 and TRBJ2-1, with 14 positions matching TRBD2. The CDR3 runs to 16 residues. Trimming removed 4 bases from V and 14 bases from J; junction bases left unmatched: 13. Per the germline V gene, CDR1 is SGHTA and CDR2 is FQGNSA. CDR3 region: CASSYTPGTSGRVEFF. The DNA of the CDR3 is TGTGCCAGCAGCTATACCCCCGGGACTAGCGGGAGAGTTGAGTTCTTC.

Worth noting for this clone: At the DNA level, this CDR3 is encoded by other sequences in the same sample as well. This chain uses TRBV9 with TRBJ2-1; D is undetermined. This CDR3 has 12 amino acids. CDR1 and CDR2 (germline): SGDLS, YYNGEE. V shed 0 bases and J shed 5 bases, with 3 bases lying between them. This CDR3 is CASSVADNEQFF. CDR3 nucleotides: TGTGCCAGCAGCGTAGCAGACAATGAGCAGTTCTTC. The variable domain in full, completed from reference TRBV9 and TRBJ2-1, reads DSGVTQTPKHLITATGQRVTLRCSPRSGDLSVYWYQQSLDQGLQFLIQYYNGEERAKGNILERFSAQQFPDLHSELNLSSLELGDSALYFCASSVADNEQFFGPGTRLTVL.

CDR3 DNA sequence: TGTGCCAGCAGTCGCTATCCTGGAAACACCATATATTTT. This gives the protein CASSRYPGNTIYF. This chain joins TRBV6-5 and TRBJ1-3; D ambiguous. V gave up 5 bases and J gave up 2 bases, with 7 bases separating them. This CDR3 has 13 residues. Germline V CDR1 and CDR2: MNHEY, SVGAGI.